The clone carrying this T cell receptor (beta chain) was observed a handful of times. The antigen remains unidentified. This sample is part of a study of T-cell memory formation after mild COVID-19. General study results and limits: Whereas later expanders leaned CD4+, clones contracting day 15 to 85 showed a balanced CD4/CD8 makeup.

TCRdb independently ran MiXCR on the 5' RACE reads; one entry per CDR3 protein. Here the sample spans under 250,000 distinct CDR3 sequences, 15% being singletons. Sequencing used PBMCs or a T cell subset sorted from them (not recorded which). The receptor's source is an adult woman who had mild COVID-19 (a few samples of this study predate the infection). Cell type and time point are not known.

CDR3 bases: TGTGCCAGCAGCTTAGAAATACTAGCGGGGGGGCCGGGGTCCAAAAACATTCAGTACTTC. Its translation is CASSLEILAGGPGSKNIQYF. The chain joins TRBV11-2 to TRBJ2-4, with 13 nucleotides matching TRBD2. Germline trimming cut 0 bases from V and 2 bases from J; bases unmatched to any gene: 10. The CDR3 extends over 20 amino acids. Germline loops: CDR1 SGHAT, CDR2 FQNNGV. The entire variable domain, with the rest obtained from reference TRBV11-2 and TRBJ2-4, is as follows: EAGVAQSPRYKIIEKRQSVAFWCNPISGHATLYWYQQILGQGPKLLIQFQNNGVVDDSQLPKDRFSAERLKGVDSTLKIQPAKLEDSAVYLCASSLEILAGGPGSKNIQYFGAGTRLSVL.